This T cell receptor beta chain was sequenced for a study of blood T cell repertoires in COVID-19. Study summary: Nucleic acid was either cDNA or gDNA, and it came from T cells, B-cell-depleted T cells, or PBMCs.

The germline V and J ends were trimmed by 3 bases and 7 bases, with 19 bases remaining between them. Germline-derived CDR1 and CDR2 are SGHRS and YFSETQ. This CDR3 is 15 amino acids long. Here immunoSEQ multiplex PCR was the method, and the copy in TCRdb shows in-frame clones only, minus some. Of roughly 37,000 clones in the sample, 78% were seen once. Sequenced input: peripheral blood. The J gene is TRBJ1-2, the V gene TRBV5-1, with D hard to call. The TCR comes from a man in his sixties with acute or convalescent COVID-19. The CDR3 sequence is CASSSDGYGSFGYTF. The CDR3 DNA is TGCGCCAGCAGCTCTGATGGGTACGGGAGCTTTGGCTACACCTTC.